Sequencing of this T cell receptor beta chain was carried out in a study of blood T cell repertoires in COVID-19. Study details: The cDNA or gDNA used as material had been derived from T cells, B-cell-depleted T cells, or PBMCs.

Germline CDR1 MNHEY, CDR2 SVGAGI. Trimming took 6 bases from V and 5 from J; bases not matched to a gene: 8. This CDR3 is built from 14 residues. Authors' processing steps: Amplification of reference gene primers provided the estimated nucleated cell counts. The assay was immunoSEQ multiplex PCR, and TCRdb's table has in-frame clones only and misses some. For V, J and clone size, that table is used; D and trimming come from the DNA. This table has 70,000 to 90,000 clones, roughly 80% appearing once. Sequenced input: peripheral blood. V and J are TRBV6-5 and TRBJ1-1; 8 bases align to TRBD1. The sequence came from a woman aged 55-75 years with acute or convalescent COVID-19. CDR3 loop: CASSITRGLTEAFF. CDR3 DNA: TGTGCCAGCAGCATCACCAGGGGGCTAACTGAAGCTTTCTTT.